This T cell receptor beta chain was captured in a study of cytomegalovirus exposure and HLA in healthy donors. V was trimmed by 2 bases and J by 2 bases, leaving 11 bases between them. This CDR3 region has 15 residues. Per the germline V gene, CDR1 is MDHEN and CDR2 is SYDVKM. Donors showed nominal health when sampled, although they likely had unrecorded immune exposures. PCR amplification relied on 60 Vbeta primers (plus 13 Jbeta primers). Generated by immunoSEQ multiplex PCR, the TCRdb table keeps only in-frame clones and is missing some. The profile covers fewer than 95,000 clones, with about 69% appearing a single time and about 16% taken by the ten largest.

The source material was PBMCs. The V gene is TRBV28, the J gene TRBJ2-3; the D is unclear. The clonotype was recovered from a woman between 35 and 50 years old in good health and CMV-seropositive. The chain's CDR3 is CASSLRTVLTDTQYF. Here the CDR3 DNA reads TGTGCCAGCAGTTTACGTACAGTCCTCACAGATACGCAGTATTTT.